The 27 T cell receptor beta chains listed next were all sequenced from one sample in a study of spatial heterogeneity in lung cancer. Time point described: sample taken at primary tumor resection. Whole RNA was taken from tumor, nontumor lung or frozen PBMC; it was then sequenced unsorted. One entry per CDR3 protein results from TCRdb running MiXCR on the 5' RACE reads. In the table there are more than 9,500 distinct CDR3 sequences, about 6% of which are singletons. Source: normal lung tissue next to the tumor, taken at surgery. These receptors all come from a male donor with early-stage non-small cell lung cancer.

Ten or more counts support this clonotype. The genes are TRBV7-9 and TRBJ1-2; D is perhaps TRBD1 (6 bases). V shed 4 bases and J shed 4 bases, with 13 bases lying between them. This CDR3 is built from 14 residues. The germline V gene encodes CDR1 SEHNR and CDR2 FQNEAQ (reference sequence). CDR3 nucleotide sequence: TGTGCCAGCAGCTCCCAGGGGCTAGGCTATGGCTACACCTTC. Translating gives CASSSQGLGYGYTF.

This clonotype was observed many times. The V call is TRBV20-1, the J call TRBJ2-3, with 12 bases fitting TRBD2. Per the germline V gene, CDR1 is DFQATT and CDR2 is SNEGSKA (reference sequence). The CDR3 sequence is 13 residues long. Here the CDR3 reads CSFRTSGTYTQYF. CDR3 coding DNA: TGCAGCTTTAGGACTAGCGGGACGTATACGCAGTATTTT.

This clonotype has at least ten counts. The rearrangement joins TRBV29-1 to TRBJ2-1, with D perhaps matching TRBD1 (6 bases). The CDR3 is made up of 10 amino acids. V shed 7 bases and J shed 8 bases, with 9 bases lying between them. Germline CDR1 SQVTM, CDR2 ANQGSEA. CDR3 nucleotides: TGCAGCGGACAGGTAGATGAGCAGTTCTTC. Translation gives CSGQVDEQFF.

By share, this clonotype ranks as medium-sized. The chain links TRBV5-6 to TRBJ1-1; D may be TRBD1 (5 bases). V lost 1 base and J lost 0, with 7 bases in between. Per the germline V gene, CDR1 is SGHDT and CDR2 is YYEEEE. CDR3 length: 14 amino acids. The CDR3 protein is CASSLKGMNTEAFF. In DNA form, the CDR3 reads TGTGCCAGCAGCTTGAAGGGGATGAACACTGAAGCTTTCTTT.

This clonotype showed up many times. The chain uses TRBV5-1 and TRBJ1-6, with D uncertain. This CDR3 region has 14 residues. Germline lookup yields CDR1 SGHRS and CDR2 YFSETQ. With 7 bases removed from V and 7 bases from J, the gap between germline ends came to 15 bases. CDR3 in DNA: TGCGCCAGCGGTCCGTTGAGTGACAATTCACCCCTCCACTTT. This encodes CASGPLSDNSPLHF.

CDR3 DNA: TGTGCCAGCTCACGTATAAACACCGGGGAGCTGTTTTTT. It translates to CASSRINTGELFF. The chain links TRBV18 to TRBJ2-2; D gene ambiguous. CDR3 length: 13 amino acids. CDR1 KGHSH and CDR2 LQKENI come from the germline V gene. V was trimmed by 4 bases and J by 2 bases, leaving 5 bases between them. The complete variable domain, with remaining parts taken from reference TRBV18 and TRBJ2-2, reads NAGVMQNPRHLVRRRGQEARLRCSPMKGHSHVYWYRQLPEEGLKFMVYLQKENIIDESGMPKERFSAEFPKEGPSILRIQQVVRGDSAAYFCASSRINTGELFFGEGSRLTVL.

This clonotype showed up many times. CDR3 loop: CASSASGLYNEQFF. CDR3 in DNA: TGTGCCAGCAGTGCCAGCGGACTCTACAATGAGCAGTTCTTC. The gene calls are TRBV27 and TRBJ2-1; TRBD2 might be the D (5 bases). V was trimmed by 5 bases and J by 3 bases, leaving 11 bases between them. Per the germline V gene, CDR1 is MNHEY and CDR2 is SMNVEV (reference sequence). There are 14 residues in the CDR3.

This clonotype showed up many times. The chain uses TRBV7-2 and TRBJ1-4, with D maybe TRBD1 (5 bases). The CDR3 has 13 amino acids. Trimming shortened V by 5 bases and J by 8 bases, and 12 bases separated the two germline ends. Germline V CDR1 and CDR2: SGHTA, FQGNSA. CDR3 loop: CASSPSWGEKLFF. The CDR3, as DNA: TGTGCCAGCAGCCCTTCTTGGGGGGAAAAACTGTTTTTT.

This clonotype came up many times. V is TRBV2 and J is TRBJ2-7; no reliable D call. This CDR3 comprises 13 residues. V was pared by 6 bases and J by 0 bases, with 9 bases between. Germline values: CDR1 SNHLY, CDR2 FYNNEI. CDR3 residues: CASRTFSSYEQYF. DNA for the CDR3: TGTGCCAGCAGGACTTTTAGCTCCTACGAGCAGTACTTC. The variable domain in full, with the rest retrieved from reference TRBV2 and TRBJ2-7, is EPEVTQTPSHQVTQMGQEVILRCVPISNHLYFYWYRQILGQKVEFLVSFYNNEISEKSEIFDDQFSVERPDGSNFTLKIRSTKLEDSAMYFCASRTFSSYEQYFGPGTRLTVT.

This clonotype was detected a few times. The V and J genes are TRBV19 and TRBJ2-5; D is undetermined. Germline V lookup: CDR1 LNHDA, CDR2 SQIVND (reference sequence). Trimming pared 3 bases from V and 10 bases from J, leaving 15 bases between. The CDR3 extends over 13 amino acids. The CDR3 DNA reads TGTGCCAGTAGTATTGGTCCTTCGGATTACCAGTACTTC. Its translation: CASSIGPSDYQYF.

This clonotype was observed many times. J is TRBJ2-3 and V is TRBV24-1; 11 nucleotides line up with TRBD2. The CDR3 consists of 17 residues. Germline V gene lookup returns CDR1 KGHDR and CDR2 SFDVKD. V lost 4 bases to trimming and J lost 2 bases; unmatched junction nucleotides: 7. The CDR3: CATSDPGTSGLTDTQYF. The DNA of the CDR3 is TGTGCCACCAGTGACCCTGGGACTAGCGGCCTCACAGATACGCAGTATTTT.

This clonotype was counted many times. This sequence joins TRBV6-5 and TRBJ2-1, with 7 bases matching TRBD2. This CDR3 region has 15 residues. CDR1 is MNHEY and CDR2 is SVGAGI in the germline V gene. Trimming at V came to 2 bases and at J to 7 bases, leaving 8 bases not matched to a gene. CDR3 amino acids: CASSYAGDAVNEQFF. CDR3 in DNA: TGTGCCAGCAGTTACGCGGGAGATGCGGTAAATGAGCAGTTCTTC.

The chain couples TRBV12-3 or TRBV12-4 to TRBJ2-7; TRBD2 aligns across 11 bases. V dropped 3 bases and J dropped 2; count of bases not matched to a gene: 0. CDR3 length: 14 residues. The chain's CDR3 is CASSFSGRAYEQYF. The CDR3 DNA is TGTGCCAGCAGTTTTAGCGGGAGGGCCTACGAGCAGTACTTC.

In its sample, this clonotype was seen many times. V and J are TRBV12-3 or TRBV12-4 and TRBJ1-5; TRBD1 matches 9 bases. The CDR3 is made up of 14 amino acids. The V and J ends lost 5 bases and 7 bases, in that order; junction bases with no gene match: 6. In nucleotides, the CDR3 is TGTGCCAGCAGTCCGACAGGGGGAGGACAGCCCCAGCATTTT. Protein sequence: CASSPTGGGQPQHF.

The chain couples TRBV7-9 to TRBJ1-2, with D uncertain. V was cut by 5 bases and J by 4 bases, with 14 bases left in between. The CDR3 contains 14 residues. Germline lookup yields CDR1 SEHNR and CDR2 FQNEAQ (reference sequence). The CDR3 sequence is CASSRTGSFYGYTF. The CDR3 coding sequence is TGTGCCAGCAGCAGAACCGGGTCTTTCTATGGCTACACCTTC.

This clonotype was observed at least ten times. V usage is TRBV20-1 and J usage is TRBJ2-2; D might be TRBD2 (5 bases). The germline V gene encodes CDR1 DFQATT and CDR2 SNEGSKA (reference sequence). Trimming stripped 6 bases from V and 5 bases from J, with 16 bases between. The CDR3 sequence is 14 residues long. This chain's CDR3 is CSAPWESGTGELFF. The CDR3 bases are TGCAGTGCCCCCTGGGAGAGTGGGACCGGGGAGCTGTTTTTT.

This clonotype was picked up many times. The junction and the germline gene differ at one end; a read error may be behind it. The genes are TRBV12-3 or TRBV12-4 and TRBJ1-1, with a weak D call TRBD1 (6 bases). This CDR3 has 13 amino acids. The CDR3 DNA follows: TGTGCCAGCAGATTAGATGGACAGAAAGAAGCTTTCTTT. Amino acid sequence: CASRLDGQKEAFF.

Many counts were recorded for this clonotype. The chain is built from TRBV12-3 or TRBV12-4 and TRBJ1-2; TRBD1 matches 10 bases. With V trimmed by 3 bases and J by 0 bases, 7 bases remained unmatched. CDR3 length: 17 amino acids. The CDR3 region is CASSFPGTGASNYGYTF. CDR3 coding DNA: TGTGCCAGCAGTTTCCCCGGGACAGGGGCCTCTAACTATGGCTACACCTTC.

The chain combines TRBV30 with TRBJ1-5; tentatively, D is TRBD1 (6 bases). The CDR3 totals 15 residues. The germline gives CDR1 GTSNPN, CDR2 SVGIG (reference sequence). Trimming removed 2 bases at V and 7 bases at J, with 18 bases between. The CDR3 DNA follows: TGTGCCTGGAGTCGGCGGCAGGGGAAAGAACAGCCCCAGCATTTT. Protein: CAWSRRQGKEQPQHF.

This clonotype came up many times. The chain combines TRBV7-9 with TRBJ2-7; TRBD1 matches at 8 bases. Germline V gene lookup returns CDR1 SEHNR and CDR2 FQNEAQ (reference sequence). V shed 4 bases, J shed 6 bases, and the junction held 17 bases outside the gene matches. This CDR3 region has 17 residues. The CDR3 DNA sequence: TGTGCCAGCAGCTCGACCCTTGGACAGGGACGTTTTCGCGAGCAGTACTTC. It specifies CASSSTLGQGRFREQYF. The full variable domain, with the rest looked up from reference TRBV7-9 and TRBJ2-7, is DTGVSQNPRHKITKRGQNVTFRCDPISEHNRLYWYRQTLGQGPEFLTYFQNEAQLEKSRLLSDRFSAERPKGSFSTLEIQRTEQGDSAMYLCASSSTLGQGRFREQYFGPGTRLTVT.

Ten or more counts support this clonotype. This chain uses TRBV20-1 with TRBJ2-3; a weak D match, TRBD2 (5 bases). Germline CDR1 DFQATT, CDR2 SNEGSKA (reference sequence). This CDR3 has 14 residues. Deletions cut 4 bases from V and 8 bases from J, with 19 bases between. The CDR3 DNA sequence: TGCAGTGCTATAGATCCTCAGTCGGGAAGTACGCAGTATTTT. Protein product: CSAIDPQSGSTQYF.

This clonotype was observed a few times. This sequence joins TRBV7-9 and TRBJ2-6; 10 bases are shared with TRBD1. Germline lookup yields CDR1 SEHNR and CDR2 FQNEAQ (reference sequence). CDR3 length equals 21 residues. V lost 2 bases to trimming and J lost 0 bases; unmatched junction nucleotides: 13. For the CDR3, the DNA is TGTGCCAGCAGCTTAACCACACCGGGACAGGGGTCCGCCTCTGGGGCCAACGTCCTGACTTTC. Amino acids: CASSLTTPGQGSASGANVLTF.

This clonotype was detected ten times or more. The V call is TRBV7-2, the J call TRBJ2-1, with 7 bases identical to TRBD2. Per germline, CDR1 SGHTA and CDR2 FQGNSA. Trimming cost V 7 bases and J 3 bases; bases outside gene matches: 9. The CDR3 contains 15 residues. For the CDR3, the DNA is TGTGCCAGCACCGCGGGAGCCACAAACTACAATGAGCAGTTCTTC. Residues: CASTAGATNYNEQFF.

This clonotype appeared a few times. The chain couples TRBV9 to TRBJ2-1; no reliable D call. V lost 0 bases to trimming and J lost 0 bases, with 13 bases between them. Germline loops: CDR1 SGDLS, CDR2 YYNGEE. The CDR3 runs 17 residues. The CDR3 loop is CASSVEDRASSYNEQFF. The CDR3 nucleotides read TGTGCCAGCAGCGTAGAGGACCGGGCCAGCTCCTACAATGAGCAGTTCTTC.

Concerning this clonotype: At one of its ends the junction is not consistent with the germline gene, which may arise from a read error. The chain employs TRBV20-1 and TRBJ2-7, with D possibly matching TRBD2 (5 bases). CDR1 is DFQATT, CDR2 SNEGSKA, per germline (reference sequence). This CDR3 spans 14 amino acids. The CDR3: CSAYKGGGTYGQYF. Written as DNA, the CDR3 is TGCAGTGCTTATAAGGGCGGAGGAACCTACGGGCAGTACTTC.

This clonotype was counted ten times or more. The genes are TRBV5-4 and TRBJ2-5, with D perhaps TRBD2 (6 bases). The CDR3 is 15 residues long. The ends were cut back, 5 bases at V and 2 bases at J, with 16 bases in the middle. From germline, CDR1 is SGHNT and CDR2 YYREEE (reference sequence). The CDR3 DNA follows: TGTGCCAGCAGTCTTGGAGGGCGTACTCAAGAGACCCAGTACTTC. The encoded protein is CASSLGGRTQETQYF.

This clonotype is judged medium-sized (0.01 to 0.1%). This chain connects TRBV6-5 to TRBJ2-6, with 13 bases fitting TRBD2. CDR1 MNHEY and CDR2 SVGAGI come from the germline V gene. J lost 3 bases, V lost 3 bases, and 8 bases had no gene match. The CDR3 consists of 19 residues. The CDR3 nucleotides are TGTGCCAGCAGTTATAGCGGACTAGCGGGAGTAAGTGGGGCCAACGTCCTGACTTTC. It is translated as CASSYSGLAGVSGANVLTF.